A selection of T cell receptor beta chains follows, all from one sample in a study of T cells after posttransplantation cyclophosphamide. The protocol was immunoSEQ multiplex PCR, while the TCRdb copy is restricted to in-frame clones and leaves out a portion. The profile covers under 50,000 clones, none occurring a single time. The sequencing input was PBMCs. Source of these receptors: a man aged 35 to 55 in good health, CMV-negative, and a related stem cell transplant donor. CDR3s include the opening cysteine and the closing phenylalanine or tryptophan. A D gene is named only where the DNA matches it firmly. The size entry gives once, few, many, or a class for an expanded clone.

cdr3_nt: TGCGCCAGCAGCTTGGAGCCTAGCGGCAGCACAGATACGCAGTATTTT
cdr3_aa: CASSLEPSGSTDTQYF
j_call: TRBJ2-3
clone_size: many
v_call: TRBV5-1
d_call: TRBD2

cdr3_nt: TGTGCCAGCAGTGCGCGGCCTGAAGCTTTCTTT
cdr3_aa: CASSARPEAFF
j_call: TRBJ1-1
clone_size: many
v_call: TRBV6-1
d_call: -

cdr3_nt: TGTGCCAGCAGCACGCAACGATGGAGCGGGATTAGGACCGGGGAGCTGTTTTTT
cdr3_aa: CASSTQRWSGIRTGELFF
j_call: TRBJ2-2
clone_size: many
v_call: TRBV7-8
d_call: TRBD2

cdr3_nt: TGCAGTGCTACGAGGCTAGCCCAGCAGTACTTC
cdr3_aa: CSATRLAQQYF
j_call: TRBJ2-7
clone_size: many
v_call: TRBV20-1
d_call: -

cdr3_nt: TGTGCCAGAAGCTCCGGACTAGTACGGTACGAGCAGTACTTC
cdr3_aa: CARSSGLVRYEQYF
j_call: TRBJ2-7
clone_size: many
v_call: TRBV7-5
d_call: -

cdr3_nt: TGCGCCAGCAGCCAGAACACAGATACGCAGTATTTT
cdr3_aa: CASSQNTDTQYF
j_call: TRBJ2-3
clone_size: many
v_call: TRBV5-1
d_call: -

cdr3_nt: TGTGCCAGTAGTTGGGGGGGAGCTTCCTACAATGAGCAGTTCTTC
cdr3_aa: CASSWGGASYNEQFF
j_call: TRBJ2-1
clone_size: many
v_call: TRBV19
d_call: TRBD2

cdr3_nt: TGTGCCAGCAGCTTGGTTGCAGGTTCCTACGAGCAGTACTTC
cdr3_aa: CASSLVAGSYEQYF
j_call: TRBJ2-7
clone_size: many
v_call: TRBV5-6
d_call: -

cdr3_nt: TGTGCCAGCTCACTACAGGCGTACGAGCAGTACTTC
cdr3_aa: CASSLQAYEQYF
j_call: TRBJ2-7
clone_size: many
v_call: TRBV18
d_call: -

cdr3_nt: TGTGCCAGTAGTAACTTGGGAGGGGAGACCCAGTACTTC
cdr3_aa: CASSNLGGETQYF
j_call: TRBJ2-5
clone_size: few
v_call: TRBV19
d_call: TRBD2

cdr3_nt: TGTGCCAGCAGCTTGGAAGCGGGACAAGTTAACTATGGCTACACCTTC
cdr3_aa: CASSLEAGQVNYGYTF
j_call: TRBJ1-2
clone_size: many
v_call: TRBV5-4
d_call: -

cdr3_nt: TGTGCCAGCAGACAGGGGGGTGACATTCAGTACTTC
cdr3_aa: CASRQGGDIQYF
j_call: TRBJ2-4
clone_size: many
v_call: TRBV6-5
d_call: TRBD1

cdr3_nt: TGTGCCAGCAGTCCCCCCGCTTTGGGGGCCAGTACTAGCACTGAAGCTTTCTTT
cdr3_aa: CASSPPALGASTSTEAFF
j_call: TRBJ1-1
clone_size: many
v_call: TRBV28
d_call: -

cdr3_nt: TGTGCCAGCTCTCAAACCGGGACAGTGAACACTGAAGCTTTCTTT
cdr3_aa: CASSQTGTVNTEAFF
j_call: TRBJ1-1
clone_size: many
v_call: TRBV7-8
d_call: TRBD1

cdr3_nt: TGCGCCAGCAGCCTCCGGGGGGGGCCGGATACGCAGTATTTT
cdr3_aa: CASSLRGGPDTQYF
j_call: TRBJ2-3
clone_size: many
v_call: TRBV4-1
d_call: TRBD2

cdr3_nt: TGTGCCAGCAGATCGGCCGGAGGGTACCAAGAGACCCAGTACTTC
cdr3_aa: CASRSAGGYQETQYF
j_call: TRBJ2-5
clone_size: many
v_call: TRBV6-5
d_call: -